A single sample is the source of the 22 T cell receptor beta chains below, sequenced in a study of blood T cell repertoires in COVID-19. Generated by immunoSEQ multiplex PCR, the TCRdb table keeps only in-frame clones and is missing some. The data contain a few hundred thousand clones, roughly 86% of them singletons. The sample consisted of peripheral blood. Receptor source: a human donor in a cohort sampled during active COVID-19.

V usage is TRBV4-1 and J usage is TRBJ1-4; D is uncertain. Germline loops: CDR1 MGHRA, CDR2 YSYEKL. Trimming cost V 0 bases and J 0 bases, with 5 bases left between them. This CDR3 has 15 residues. CDR3 loop: CASSQEPATNEKLFF. CDR3 bases: TGCGCCAGCAGCCAAGAGCCAGCAACTAATGAAAAACTGTTTTTT.

The J gene is TRBJ2-5, the V gene TRBV7-9, with TRBD1 identical over 7 bases. The CDR3 consists of 15 residues. Looked up from germline, CDR1 is SEHNR and CDR2 is FQNEAQ (reference sequence). V gave up 5 bases and J gave up 2 bases; unmatched junction bases: 8. For the CDR3, the DNA is TGTGCCAGCAGCCCCTGGGACAGACGTCAAGAGACCCAGTACTTC. Encoded protein: CASSPWDRRQETQYF.

The CDR3 sequence: CASSLRGGQADTQYF. The CDR3 DNA follows: TGTGCCAGCAGCTTACGGGGGGGCCAGGCAGATACGCAGTATTTT. V and J are TRBV7-9 and TRBJ2-3; 8 bases align to TRBD2. The CDR3 spans 15 residues. Trimming cost V 2 bases and J 4 bases; bases outside gene matches: 5. Looked up from germline, CDR1 is SEHNR and CDR2 is FQNEAQ (reference sequence).

This sequence joins TRBV7-9 and TRBJ2-1; the D gene is possibly TRBD1 (6 bases). The V end lost 1 base, the J end lost 6 bases, and 10 bases lay between the germline ends. CDR1 is SEHNR, CDR2 FQNEAQ, per germline (reference sequence). The CDR3 totals 14 residues. The CDR3 bases are TGTGCCAGCAGCTTAGGGCAGGGGCGCAATGAGCAGTTCTTC. This encodes CASSLGQGRNEQFF. The full variable domain, its missing parts supplied by reference TRBV7-9 and TRBJ2-1, is DTGVSQNPRHKITKRGQNVTFRCDPISEHNRLYWYRQTLGQGPEFLTYFQNEAQLEKSRLLSDRFSAERPKGSFSTLEIQRTEQGDSAMYLCASSLGQGRNEQFFGPGTRLTVL.

The rearrangement uses TRBV3-1 (or the pseudogene TRBV3-2) and TRBJ1-2; possibly TRBD1 for D (5 bases). The V end lost 1 base, the J end lost 8 bases, and 14 bases lay between the germline ends. Germline CDR1 reads LGHDT; CDR2 reads YNNKEL (reference sequence). The CDR3 totals 14 residues. CDR3 bases: TGTGCCAGCAGCCAAGTAGGAGGGGACCGCGGCTACACCTTC. Translated, it gives CASSQVGGDRGYTF.

This CDR3 is CASSLTRNTEAFF. As DNA, the CDR3 is TGTGCCAGCAGTCTTACACGGAACACTGAAGCTTTCTTT. This chain connects TRBV27 to TRBJ1-1; no clear D. This CDR3 has 13 amino acids. Germline V gives CDR1 MNHEY, CDR2 SMNVEV (reference sequence). The germline V and J ends were trimmed by 5 bases and 1 base, with 8 bases remaining between them.

This sequence joins TRBV6-2 or TRBV6-3 and TRBJ2-1; D is ambiguous. Trimming stripped 6 bases from V and 12 bases from J, with 21 bases between. CDR1 is MNHEY, CDR2 SVGEGT, per germline. This CDR3 region has 14 residues. Here the CDR3 DNA reads TGTGCCAGCAGCCCTAGTACGTCCGGTTTAACGCAGTTCTTC. It codes for CASSPSTSGLTQFF.

The chain combines TRBV6-5 with TRBJ2-7, with D hard to call. Germline assignment: CDR1 MNHEY and CDR2 SVGAGI. The CDR3 has 12 residues. With 11 bases removed from V and 2 bases from J, the gap between germline ends came to 13 bases. The CDR3 here is CAAGVAAYEQYF. The CDR3 DNA reads as TGTGCCGCCGGTGTTGCGGCCTACGAGCAGTACTTC.

V usage is TRBV7-8 and J usage is TRBJ2-5, with D tentatively TRBD1 (6 bases). The V and J ends lost 5 bases and 1 base respectively, with 17 bases between them. Per germline, CDR1 SGHVS and CDR2 FQNEAQ. The CDR3 covers 16 residues. The CDR3 region has the DNA TGTGCCAGCAGCCCAGGGAACAGGGTGAGCCAAGAGACCCAGTACTTC. It translates to CASSPGNRVSQETQYF.

This rearrangement joins TRBV9 to TRBJ1-2, with unresolved D. The V end lost 1 base, the J end lost 5 bases, and 15 bases lay between the germline ends. Germline assignment: CDR1 SGDLS and CDR2 YYNGEE. The CDR3 consists of 15 residues. CDR3 coding DNA: TGTGCCAGCAGCGTATCCCCCACGGGGAGATATGGCTACACCTTC. This gives the protein CASSVSPTGRYGYTF.

This chain uses TRBV5-5 with TRBJ1-1; D is perhaps TRBD1 (5 bases). The germline CDR1 and CDR2 sequences are SGHKS and YYEKEE (reference sequence). The CDR3 sequence is 15 residues long. Trimming left V 4 bases short and J 5 bases short, with 18 bases between. CDR3 DNA: TGTGCCAGCAGCATCCGTCCCGGGGGAGGTACTGAAGCTTTCTTT. It is translated as CASSIRPGGGTEAFF.

The chain combines TRBV27 with TRBJ2-3; 8 positions agree with TRBD2. J lost 2 bases, V lost 4 bases, and 11 bases had no gene match. This CDR3 has 17 residues. Germline values: CDR1 MNHEY, CDR2 SMNVEV (reference sequence). CDR3 loop: CASSSLSPSGFTDTQYF. CDR3 coding DNA: TGTGCCAGCAGTTCCCTTTCCCCTAGCGGGTTCACAGATACGCAGTATTTT.

This clone was detected only once. The J gene is TRBJ2-7, the V gene TRBV4-1; no firm D call. In germline, CDR1 is MGHRA, CDR2 YSYEKL. The CDR3 loop spans 14 amino acids. V was trimmed by 1 base and J by 8 bases, leaving 15 bases between them. The CDR3: CASSQVVVPTKQYF. The CDR3 coding sequence is TGCGCCAGCAGCCAAGTGGTAGTTCCTACGAAGCAGTACTTC.

The chain is built from TRBV24-1 and TRBJ1-2, with D unclear. Looked up from germline, CDR1 is KGHDR and CDR2 is SFDVKD. V lost 8 bases, J lost 6 bases, and 15 bases lay in between. This CDR3 has 13 amino acids. This chain's CDR3 is CATNPRGEDGYTF. CDR3 coding DNA: TGTGCCACCAATCCCCGGGGAGAAGATGGCTACACCTTC.

V is TRBV11-1 and J is TRBJ1-2; possible D gene TRBD1, 5 bases. Trimming pared 2 bases from V and 5 bases from J, leaving 9 bases between. The CDR3 length is 13 residues. The germline V gene has CDR1 SGHAT and CDR2 FQDESV (reference sequence). Written as DNA, the CDR3 is TGTGCCAGCAGCTTAAGGGGCCCTTATGGCTACACCTTC. Encoded protein: CASSLRGPYGYTF.

This chain links TRBV2 with TRBJ1-2; possibly TRBD1 for D (6 bases). The germline CDR1 and CDR2 sequences are SNHLY and FYNNEI. The CDR3 contains 14 residues. The V gene lost 6 bases and the J gene lost 5 bases, with 16 bases spanning the gap. The CDR3 DNA reads TGTGCCAGCAGAGGGGCCAGGGGAGGGTATGGCTACACCTTC. Protein sequence: CASRGARGGYGYTF.

The V gene is TRBV20-1, the J gene TRBJ2-1; D is undetermined. CDR1 DFQATT and CDR2 SNEGSKA come from the germline V gene (reference sequence). Trimming cost V 7 bases and J 8 bases, with 12 bases left between them. This CDR3 contains 11 residues. The CDR3 sequence is CSVQRSYEQFF. DNA for the CDR3: TGCAGTGTACAAAGATCATATGAGCAGTTCTTC.

The V call is TRBV19, the J call TRBJ2-1; D may be TRBD2 (6 bases). There are 14 residues in the CDR3. Per the germline V gene, CDR1 is LNHDA and CDR2 is SQIVND (reference sequence). The V end was cut by 5 bases, the J end by 6 bases, with 14 bases between. CDR3 nucleotides: TGTGCCAGTAGTTCCCGGGAGCCCCCCAATGAGCAGTTCTTC. It translates to CASSSREPPNEQFF.

This clone was recorded only once. The chain carries TRBV28 and TRBJ2-3; D possibly corresponds to TRBD2 (5 bases). V was pared by 10 bases and J by 4 bases, with 15 bases between. The CDR3 is made up of 13 amino acids. Looked up from germline, CDR1 is MDHEN and CDR2 is SYDVKM. CDR3 sequence reads: CATSGGRADTQYF. CDR3 bases: TGTGCCACTTCCGGCGGGCGCGCAGATACGCAGTATTTT.

The chain carries TRBV11-2 and TRBJ1-1; maybe TRBD1 (6 bases). CDR1 SGHAT and CDR2 FQNNGV come from the germline V gene. Trimming left V 1 base short and J 1 base short, with 13 bases between. This CDR3 is 16 amino acids long. The CDR3 region is CASSLGIRGGNTEAFF. The CDR3 region has the DNA TGTGCCAGCAGCTTAGGGATAAGGGGGGGGAACACTGAAGCTTTCTTT. Drawing the rest from reference TRBV11-2 and TRBJ1-1, the complete variable domain is EAGVAQSPRYKIIEKRQSVAFWCNPISGHATLYWYQQILGQGPKLLIQFQNNGVVDDSQLPKDRFSAERLKGVDSTLKIQPAKLEDSAVYLCASSLGIRGGNTEAFFGQGTRLTVV.

The chain uses TRBV5-6 and TRBJ1-1; TRBD1 matches at 10 bases. The germline CDR1 and CDR2 sequences are SGHDT and YYEEEE. The CDR3 consists of 13 residues. V lost 4 bases to trimming and J lost 10 bases; unmatched junction nucleotides: 7. CDR3 nucleotides: TGTGCCAGCAGCGCCCGGGACAGGGGTTCAGCTTTCTTT. Encoded protein: CASSARDRGSAFF.

The chain joins TRBV7-8 to TRBJ1-6; D uncertain. V was clipped by 5 bases and J by 7 bases, with 9 bases between them. CDR1 is SGHVS, CDR2 FQNEAQ, per germline. This CDR3 has 13 amino acids. In nucleotides, the CDR3 is TGTGCCAGCAGCCTTACACCGAATTCACCCCTCCACTTT. Its translation is CASSLTPNSPLHF.